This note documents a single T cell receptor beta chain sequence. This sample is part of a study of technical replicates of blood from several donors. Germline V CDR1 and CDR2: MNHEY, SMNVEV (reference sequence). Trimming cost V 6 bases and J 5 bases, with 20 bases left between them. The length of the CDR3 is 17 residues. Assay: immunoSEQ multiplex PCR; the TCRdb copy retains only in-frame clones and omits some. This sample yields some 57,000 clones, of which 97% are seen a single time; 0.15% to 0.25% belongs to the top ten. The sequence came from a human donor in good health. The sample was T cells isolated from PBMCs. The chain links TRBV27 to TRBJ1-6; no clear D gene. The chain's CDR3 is CASRQLWAPGDNSPLHF. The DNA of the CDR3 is TGTGCCAGCAGACAGTTATGGGCACCCGGGGATAATTCACCCCTCCACTTT.